There are a few counts of the clone carrying this T cell receptor beta chain. Its matching antigen is unknown. Germline V CDR1 and CDR2: ENHRY, SYGVKD. V dropped 3 bases and J dropped 2 bases, with 7 bases sitting between them. This CDR3 is 13 amino acids long. The data originate from a study of response to subunit inactivated influenza vaccine. Study-wide points: Few additional T cells are recruited per seasonal influenza vaccination, authors suggested.

MiXCR, applied by TCRdb to the RT-PCR reads, yields one record per CDR3 protein. The sample includes 600,000 to 850,000 distinct CDR3 sequences, 12% to 15% of them seen just once. This receptor was taken from a man aged 45-60 years who received an inactivated influenza vaccine. The chain joins TRBV10-3 to TRBJ2-5; D not certain. The sample in question was PBMCs from blood, obtained 14 to 15 days before vaccination. The CDR3 sequence: CAISERRQETQYF. The CDR3 DNA reads as TGTGCCATCAGTGAACGGCGACAAGAGACCCAGTACTTC.